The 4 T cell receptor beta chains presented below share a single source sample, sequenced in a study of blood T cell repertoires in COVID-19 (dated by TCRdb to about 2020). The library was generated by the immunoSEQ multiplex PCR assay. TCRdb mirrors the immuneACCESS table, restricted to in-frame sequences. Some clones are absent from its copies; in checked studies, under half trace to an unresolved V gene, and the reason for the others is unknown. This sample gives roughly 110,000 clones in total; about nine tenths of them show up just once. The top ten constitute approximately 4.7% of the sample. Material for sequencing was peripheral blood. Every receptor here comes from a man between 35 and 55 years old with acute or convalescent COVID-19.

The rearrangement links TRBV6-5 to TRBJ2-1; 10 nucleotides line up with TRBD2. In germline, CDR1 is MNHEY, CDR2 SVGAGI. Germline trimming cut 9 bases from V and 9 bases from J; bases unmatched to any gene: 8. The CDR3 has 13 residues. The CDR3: CASFERGGSEQFF. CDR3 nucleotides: TGTGCCAGTTTCGAGCGGGGGGGGAGTGAGCAGTTCTTC.

CDR3 sequence: CASSPGGARRHTDTQYF. The CDR3 DNA is TGTGCCAGCAGCCCAGGGGGCGCTCGGAGGCACACAGATACGCAGTATTTT. The V call is TRBV5-4, the J call TRBJ2-3; 8 bases are a match to TRBD1. The ends lost 4 bases at V and 2 bases at J; junction bases unmatched: 12. CDR1 SGHNT and CDR2 YYREEE come from the germline V gene (reference sequence). This CDR3 is built from 17 residues.

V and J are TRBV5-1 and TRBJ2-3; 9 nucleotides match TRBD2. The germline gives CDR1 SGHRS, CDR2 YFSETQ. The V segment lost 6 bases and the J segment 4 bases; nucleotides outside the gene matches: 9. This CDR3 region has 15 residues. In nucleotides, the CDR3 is TGCGCCAGCACCACCGGGACTAGCTCGGCAGATACGCAGTATTTT. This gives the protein CASTTGTSSADTQYF.

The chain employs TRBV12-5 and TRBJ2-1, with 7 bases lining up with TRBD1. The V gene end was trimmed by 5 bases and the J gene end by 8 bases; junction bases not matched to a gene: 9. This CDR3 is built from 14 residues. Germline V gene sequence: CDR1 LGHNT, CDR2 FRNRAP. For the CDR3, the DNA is TGTGCTAGTGGTCAGGGGGTAGGTCGTGATGAGCAGTTCTTC. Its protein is CASGQGVGRDEQFF.